One sample yielded the 22 T cell receptor beta chains listed below, sequenced in a study of T-cell reconstitution after alpha-beta-depleted transplantation in children. Unique molecular identifiers tagged the TCRbeta library. TCRdb re-analysed the PCR reads in MiXCR, keeping a single row per CDR3 protein. The sample consists of 750,000 to 950,000 distinct CDR3 sequences, roughly 15% of them appearing once. The sequences come from PBMCs, mostly from graft donor cells, collected 360 days after TCRalphabeta/CD19-depleted stem cell transplant. These receptors all stem from a male patient between 10 and 17 years old who had a stem cell transplant for acute lymphoblastic leukemia, so the T cells may come from the graft donor.

This clonotype was observed many times. This sequence joins TRBV10-3 and TRBJ2-7, with 9 bases lining up with TRBD2. V shed 3 bases, J shed 3 bases, and the junction held 6 bases outside the gene matches. This CDR3 has 15 amino acids. Germline-derived CDR1 and CDR2 are ENHRY and SYGVKD. The CDR3 DNA reads as TGTGCCATCAGTGAACCGGGACTAGCAAACTACGAGCAGTACTTC. Protein sequence: CAISEPGLANYEQYF.

In its sample, this clonotype was seen a few times. J is TRBJ2-3 and V is TRBV20-1; 9 bases are shared with TRBD2. The CDR3 runs 15 residues. Germline CDR1 reads DFQATT; CDR2 reads SNEGSKA (reference sequence). The ends lost 5 bases at V and 5 bases at J; junction bases unmatched: 11. CDR3 sequence: CSASSGTGLIDTQYF. The CDR3 nucleotides read TGCAGTGCTTCTAGCGGGACGGGTTTGATAGATACGCAGTATTTT.

J is TRBJ2-7 and V is TRBV12-3 or TRBV12-4, with D hard to call. V was trimmed by 3 bases and J by 5 bases, leaving 8 bases between them. The CDR3 extends over 12 amino acids. CDR3 in amino acids: CASSFSIDEQYF. As DNA, the CDR3 is TGTGCCAGCAGTTTTTCGATCGACGAGCAGTACTTC.

This clonotype was observed a few times. The chain links TRBV21-1 to TRBJ2-1; TRBD2, as called in the table, went unchecked against the DNA. TRBV21-1 is given as a pseudogene. CDR3 length: 17 residues. CDR3 loop: CASSNKGWGLGYNEQFF. CDR3 nucleotide sequence: TGTGCCAGCAGCAATAAGGGATGGGGACTAGGCTACAATGAGCAGTTCTTC.

The chain links TRBV7-3 to TRBJ2-3; 10 nucleotides line up with TRBD2. The germline CDR1 and CDR2 sequences are SGHTA and FQGTGA. The CDR3 extends over 17 amino acids. V gave up 2 bases and J gave up 2 bases; unmatched junction bases: 7. The CDR3 coding sequence is TGTGCCAGCAGCTTACTACCGGGACTAGCGACCACAGATACGCAGTATTTT. As protein: CASSLLPGLATTDTQYF.

Only a few counts were recorded for this clonotype. The chain combines TRBV3-1 with TRBJ1-1, with a weak D call TRBD1 (6 bases). V shed 4 bases and J shed 4 bases, with 19 bases lying between them. The CDR3 is 16 amino acids. Germline V gives CDR1 LGHDT, CDR2 YNNKEL (reference sequence). The CDR3 DNA reads TGTGCCAGCAGCCCCCCGGTCGGGCAGGGGCCCACTGAAGCTTTCTTT. Amino acid sequence: CASSPPVGQGPTEAFF.

V usage is TRBV23-1 and J usage is TRBJ2-3; D is unclear. TRBV23-1 is flagged as an ORF with uncertain function. The V gene lost 5 bases and the J gene lost 2 bases, with 14 bases spanning the gap. The CDR3 is 15 amino acids. The CDR3 DNA follows: TGCGCCAGCAGTGAACGGAGACCTATCACAGATACGCAGTATTTT. Translating it yields CASSERRPITDTQYF.

This clonotype was seen more than once but under ten times. V gene TRBV11-3 combines with J gene TRBJ2-1; unclear D gene. CDR1 is SGHNT, CDR2 YENEEA, per germline. CDR3 size: 13 residues. With 3 bases removed from V and 5 bases from J, the gap between germline ends came to 8 bases. CDR3 DNA sequence: TGTGCCAGCAGCTTTCCCCTTAACAATGAGCAGTTCTTC. Protein product: CASSFPLNNEQFF.

This clonotype was seen a few times. This sequence joins TRBV3-1 and TRBJ2-1; tentative D call: TRBD2 (6 bases). This CDR3 is built from 15 residues. Germline V lookup: CDR1 LGHDT, CDR2 YNNKEL (reference sequence). V was clipped by 4 bases and J by 7 bases, with 17 bases between them. CDR3 region: CASSPRDGPPNEQFF. As DNA, the CDR3 is TGTGCCAGCAGCCCGCGGGACGGGCCCCCAAATGAGCAGTTCTTC.

This clonotype occurred a few times. CDR3 DNA sequence: TGTGCCAGCAGTGAATGGCCTGACGTGGAATTTTTCTACGAGCAGTACTTC. Residues: CASSEWPDVEFFYEQYF. The chain is built from TRBV2 and TRBJ2-7; D is ambiguous. V lost 2 bases and J lost 3, with 20 bases in between. From germline, CDR1 is SNHLY and CDR2 FYNNEI. The CDR3 contains 17 residues.

The chain uses TRBV4-1 and TRBJ2-5; no clear D gene. CDR3 size: 15 residues. Deletions cut 1 base from V and 2 bases from J, with 11 bases between. The germline CDR1 and CDR2 sequences are MGHRA and YSYEKL. CDR3 nucleotide sequence: TGCGCCAGCAGCCAAGGGTCTAGGTGGCAAGAGACCCAGTACTTC. It translates to CASSQGSRWQETQYF.

This clonotype appeared a few times. This chain links TRBV12-5 with TRBJ2-7, with TRBD2 matching over 7 bases. There are 16 residues in the CDR3. With V trimmed by 2 bases and J by 3 bases, 10 bases remained unmatched. Germline V gene lookup returns CDR1 LGHNT and CDR2 FRNRAP. This CDR3 is CASGLTPGLGRYEQYF. The CDR3 DNA reads TGTGCTAGTGGTTTGACCCCTGGACTAGGCCGCTACGAGCAGTACTTC.

In this sample, this clonotype turned up many times. This chain links TRBV10-3 with TRBJ2-7, with 13 bases that match TRBD2. V trimming: 3 bases; J trimming: 2 bases; junction bases outside the gene matches: 1. Germline CDR1 is ENHRY and CDR2 is SYGVKD. The CDR3 runs 15 residues. In DNA form, the CDR3 reads TGTGCCATCAGTGACGGACTAGCGGGGGCCTACGAGCAGTACTTC. This encodes CAISDGLAGAYEQYF.

This clonotype was observed a handful of times. The chain has TRBV18 and TRBJ2-1; 11 bases agree with TRBD1. The CDR3 consists of 16 residues. Per germline, CDR1 KGHSH and CDR2 LQKENI. V shed 3 bases, J shed 7 bases, and the junction held 8 bases outside the gene matches. The CDR3 is CASSPNGQGARNEQFF. The CDR3 DNA sequence: TGTGCCAGCTCACCTAACGGACAGGGGGCTCGGAATGAGCAGTTCTTC.

This clonotype has ten or more counts. V usage is TRBV12-3 or TRBV12-4 and J usage is TRBJ1-2; D perhaps matches TRBD1 (5 bases). The CDR3 runs to 15 residues. The ends were cut back, 5 bases at V and 4 bases at J, with 17 bases in the middle. The CDR3 region has the DNA TGTGCCAGCAGTCCCCAGGGAAGCGGGAGCTATGGCTACACCTTC. This sequence encodes CASSPQGSGSYGYTF.

The J gene is TRBJ2-1, the V gene TRBV20-1; D is uncertain. V lost 3 bases and J lost 13, with 10 bases in between. Germline CDR1 and CDR2: DFQATT and SNEGSKA (reference sequence). There are 10 residues in the CDR3. CDR3 loop: CSASLSVQFF. The CDR3 bases are TGCAGTGCTAGTCTGTCAGTTCAGTTCTTC.

This clonotype was observed many times. V is TRBV21-1 and J is TRBJ2-7; the table names TRBD1, a call not compared with the DNA. TRBV21-1 is a documented pseudogene. The CDR3 sequence is 17 residues long. The CDR3 spells CASSKNKVGTKDNTQYF. CDR3 DNA sequence: TGTGCCAGCAGCAAAAACAAGGTGGGGACAAAAGATAATACGCAGTACTTC.

Many counts were recorded for this clonotype. This rearrangement joins TRBV6-5 to TRBJ2-5, with D possibly being TRBD2 (6 bases). CDR1 MNHEY and CDR2 SVGAGI come from the germline V gene. Deletions cut 4 bases from V and 2 bases from J, with 11 bases between. This CDR3 region has 14 residues. CDR3 bases: TGTGCCAGCAGTTTTTACGGGAGTCAAGAGACCCAGTACTTC. Its translation: CASSFYGSQETQYF.

The chain recombines TRBV27 with TRBJ2-5; 9 bases align to TRBD1. The junction had 8 bases not matched to a gene; V was cut back by 5 bases and J by 4 bases. This CDR3 region has 15 residues. Germline V gene sequence: CDR1 MNHEY, CDR2 SMNVEV (reference sequence). CDR3 region: CASSPGQGKSETQYF. The CDR3 bases are TGTGCCAGCAGTCCTGGACAGGGGAAATCAGAGACCCAGTACTTC.

The chain joins TRBV12-3 or TRBV12-4 to TRBJ2-1; D gene ambiguous. The CDR3 runs to 14 residues. The V gene lost 6 bases and the J gene lost 7 bases, with 16 bases spanning the gap. CDR3 in DNA: TGTGCCAGCAGGGATCGCCCGCTCACAAATGAGCAGTTCTTC. Amino acid sequence: CASRDRPLTNEQFF.

The genes are TRBV5-1 and TRBJ1-1; D is uncertain. Per the germline V gene, CDR1 is SGHRS and CDR2 is YFSETQ. This CDR3 has 16 residues. V shed 3 bases and J shed 4 bases, with 19 bases lying between them. The CDR3 DNA is TGCGCCAGCAGCTCGGATGAGGAGGGAGAAGGCACTGAAGCTTTCTTT. This gives the protein CASSSDEEGEGTEAFF.

This sequence joins TRBV5-1 and TRBJ2-1, with 8 nucleotides matching TRBD1. The CDR3 covers 19 residues. The germline CDR1 and CDR2 sequences are SGHRS and YFSETQ. J lost 3 bases, V lost 5 bases, and 19 bases had no gene match. CDR3 loop: CASSRSDRVDTVGYNEQFF. The DNA of the CDR3 is TGCGCCAGCAGTCGCTCGGACAGGGTTGATACTGTGGGCTACAATGAGCAGTTCTTC.